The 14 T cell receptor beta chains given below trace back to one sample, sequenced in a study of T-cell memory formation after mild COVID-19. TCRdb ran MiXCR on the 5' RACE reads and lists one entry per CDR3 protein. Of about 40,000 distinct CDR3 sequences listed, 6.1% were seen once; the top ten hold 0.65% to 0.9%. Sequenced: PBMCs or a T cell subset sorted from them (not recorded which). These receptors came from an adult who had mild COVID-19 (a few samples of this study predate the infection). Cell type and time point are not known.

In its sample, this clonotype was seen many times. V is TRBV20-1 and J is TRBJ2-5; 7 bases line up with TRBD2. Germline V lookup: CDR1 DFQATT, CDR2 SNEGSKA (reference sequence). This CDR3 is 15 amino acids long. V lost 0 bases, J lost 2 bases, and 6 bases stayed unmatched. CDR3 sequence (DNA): TGCAGTGCTAGAGATGCGGGAGACCCACAAGAGACCCAGTACTTC. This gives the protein CSARDAGDPQETQYF.

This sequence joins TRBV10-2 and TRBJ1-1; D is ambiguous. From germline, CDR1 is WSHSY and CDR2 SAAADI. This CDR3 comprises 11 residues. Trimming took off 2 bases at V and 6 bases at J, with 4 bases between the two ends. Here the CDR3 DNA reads TGCGCCAGCAGTGAGGGGCCTGAAGCTTTCTTT. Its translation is CASSEGPEAFF.

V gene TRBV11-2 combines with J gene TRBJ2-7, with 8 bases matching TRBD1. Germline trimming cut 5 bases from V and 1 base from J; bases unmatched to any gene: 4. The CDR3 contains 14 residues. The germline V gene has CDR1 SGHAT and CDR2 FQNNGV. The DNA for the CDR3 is TGTGCCAGCAGCCGCCGGGACAGGTCCTACGAGCAGTACTTC. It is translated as CASSRRDRSYEQYF.

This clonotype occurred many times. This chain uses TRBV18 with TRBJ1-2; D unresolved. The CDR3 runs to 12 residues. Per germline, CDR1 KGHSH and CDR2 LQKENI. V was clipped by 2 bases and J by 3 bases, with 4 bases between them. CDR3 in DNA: TGTGCCAGCTCACCATGGGACTATGGCTACACCTTC. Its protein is CASSPWDYGYTF.

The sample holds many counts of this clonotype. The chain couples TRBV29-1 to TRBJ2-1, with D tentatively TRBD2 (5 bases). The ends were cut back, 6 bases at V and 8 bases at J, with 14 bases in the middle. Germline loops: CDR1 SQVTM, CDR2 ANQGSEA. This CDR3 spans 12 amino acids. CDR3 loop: CSVIRGVYEQFF. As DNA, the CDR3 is TGCAGCGTCATCCGGGGAGTCTATGAGCAGTTCTTC.

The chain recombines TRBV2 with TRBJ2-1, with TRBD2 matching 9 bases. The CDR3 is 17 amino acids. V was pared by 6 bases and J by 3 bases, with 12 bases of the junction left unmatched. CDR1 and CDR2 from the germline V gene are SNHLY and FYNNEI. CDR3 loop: CASSLLAGADFYNEQFF. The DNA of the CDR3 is TGTGCCAGCAGCCTACTAGCGGGTGCTGACTTCTACAATGAGCAGTTCTTC. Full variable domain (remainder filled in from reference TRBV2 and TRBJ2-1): EPEVTQTPSHQVTQMGQEVILRCVPISNHLYFYWYRQILGQKVEFLVSFYNNEISEKSEIFDDQFSVERPDGSNFTLKIRSTKLEDSAMYFCASSLLAGADFYNEQFFGPGTRLTVL.

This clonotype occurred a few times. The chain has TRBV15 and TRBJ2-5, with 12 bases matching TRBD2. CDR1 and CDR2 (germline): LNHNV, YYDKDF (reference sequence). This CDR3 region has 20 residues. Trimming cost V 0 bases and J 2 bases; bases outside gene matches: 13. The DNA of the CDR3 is TGTGCCACCAGCAGAGACCTTAGACTAGCGGGAGCCAGAGGGCAAGAGACCCAGTACTTC. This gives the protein CATSRDLRLAGARGQETQYF.

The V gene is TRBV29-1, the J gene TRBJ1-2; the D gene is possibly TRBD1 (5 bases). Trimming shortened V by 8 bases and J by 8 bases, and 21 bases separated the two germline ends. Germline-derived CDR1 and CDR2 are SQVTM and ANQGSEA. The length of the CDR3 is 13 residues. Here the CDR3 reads CSTVRGAGKGYTF. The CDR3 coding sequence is TGCAGCACTGTGCGTGGGGCAGGCAAAGGCTACACCTTC.

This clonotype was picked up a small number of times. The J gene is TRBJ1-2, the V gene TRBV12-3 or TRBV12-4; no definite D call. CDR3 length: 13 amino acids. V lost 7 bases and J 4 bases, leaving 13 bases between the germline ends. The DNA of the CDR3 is TGTGCCAGCACTATCGGACTGATCTATGGCTACACCTTC. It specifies CASTIGLIYGYTF.

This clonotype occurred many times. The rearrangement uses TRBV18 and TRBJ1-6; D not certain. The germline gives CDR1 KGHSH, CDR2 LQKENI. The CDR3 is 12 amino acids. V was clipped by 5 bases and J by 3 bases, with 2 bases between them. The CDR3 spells CASSDYNSPLHF. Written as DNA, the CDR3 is TGTGCCAGCTCAGACTATAATTCACCCCTCCACTTT.

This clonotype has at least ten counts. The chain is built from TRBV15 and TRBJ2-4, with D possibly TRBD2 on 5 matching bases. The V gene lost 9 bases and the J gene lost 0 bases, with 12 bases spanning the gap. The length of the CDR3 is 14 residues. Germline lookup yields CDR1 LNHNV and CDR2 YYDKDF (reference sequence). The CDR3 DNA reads TGTGCCACGGACTCTGGGATAGCCAAAAACATTCAGTACTTC. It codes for CATDSGIAKNIQYF.

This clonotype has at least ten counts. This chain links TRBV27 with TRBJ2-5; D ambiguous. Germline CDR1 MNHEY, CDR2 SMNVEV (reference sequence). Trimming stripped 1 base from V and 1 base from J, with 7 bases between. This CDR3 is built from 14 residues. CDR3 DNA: TGTGCCAGCAGTTTATGGGTCGGCCAAGAGACCCAGTACTTC. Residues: CASSLWVGQETQYF.

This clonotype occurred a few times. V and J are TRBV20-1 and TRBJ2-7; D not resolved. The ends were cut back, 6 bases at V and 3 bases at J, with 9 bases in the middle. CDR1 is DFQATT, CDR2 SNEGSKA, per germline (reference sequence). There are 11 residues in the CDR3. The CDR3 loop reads CSAGRVYEQYF. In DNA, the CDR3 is TGCAGTGCCGGCCGGGTCTACGAGCAGTACTTC.

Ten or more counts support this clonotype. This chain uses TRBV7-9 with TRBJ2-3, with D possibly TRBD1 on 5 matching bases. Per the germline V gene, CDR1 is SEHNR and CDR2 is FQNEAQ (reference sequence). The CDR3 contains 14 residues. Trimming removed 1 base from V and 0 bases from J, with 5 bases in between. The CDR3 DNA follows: TGTGCCAGCAGCTTAGAGGGGAGCACAGATACGCAGTATTTT. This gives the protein CASSLEGSTDTQYF.